These 29 T cell receptor beta chains were sequenced from one sample in a study of sequential checkpoint blockade in melanoma. Libraries were prepared by immunoSEQ multiplex PCR; TCRdb keeps only in-frame clonotypes and omits some of them. Here the sample spans several thousand clones, 20% to 25% being singletons. Stated treatment: randomized to nivolumab then ipilimumab (arm A) or the reverse (arm B). Sequenced here: tumor tissue (inferred from file names), sampled from a patient given nivolumab and ipilimumab in sequence. The source of these receptors is a human donor with melanoma.

A few counts support this clone. Relative to the germline gene, one junction end is altered; a read error may explain this. This chain connects TRBV6-4 to TRBJ2-7; the D call may be TRBD1 or TRBD2 (5 bases each). There are 14 residues in the CDR3. The germline V gene has CDR1 MRHNA and CDR2 SNTAGT. The CDR3 loop reads CASSHPGTGREQYF. In nucleotides, the CDR3 is TGCGCCAGCAGTCATCCGGGGACCGGACGGGAGCAGTACTTC.

This clone was observed a handful of times. J is TRBJ2-7 and V is TRBV9; 9 nucleotides align to TRBD1. J lost 4 bases, V lost 5 bases, and 4 bases had no gene match. This CDR3 is 13 amino acids long. Germline CDR1 reads SGDLS; CDR2 reads YYNGEE. CDR3 protein: CASSRDRDYEQYF. CDR3 nucleotide sequence: TGTGCCAGCAGTCGGGACAGGGATTACGAGCAGTACTTC. The full variable domain, rest sourced from reference TRBV9 and TRBJ2-7, is DSGVTQTPKHLITATGQRVTLRCSPRSGDLSVYWYQQSLDQGLQFLIQYYNGEERAKGNILERFSAQQFPDLHSELNLSSLELGDSALYFCASSRDRDYEQYFGPGTRLTVT.

This chain connects TRBV6-8 to TRBJ1-1; possible D gene TRBD1, 5 bases. The V end lost 5 bases, the J end lost 7 bases, and 14 bases lay between the germline ends. CDR3 length equals 13 residues. Germline V gene sequence: CDR1 MNHGY, CDR2 SAAAGT. The CDR3 DNA follows: TGTGCCAGCAGTGACGTCCCGGGGGGTGAAGCTTTCTTT. This encodes CASSDVPGGEAFF.

This chain uses TRBV5-1 with TRBJ2-1; D gene uncertain. Germline loops: CDR1 SGHRS, CDR2 YFSETQ. Between the trimmed V and J ends, which lost 2 bases and 0 bases, there was a span of 9 bases. The CDR3 loop spans 15 amino acids. The CDR3 nucleotides read TGCGCCAGCAGCTTTCCCCCGAGCTCCTACAATGAGCAGTTCTTC. Translating gives CASSFPPSSYNEQFF. The full variable domain, rest sourced from reference TRBV5-1 and TRBJ2-1, is KAGVTQTPRYLIKTRGQQVTLSCSPISGHRSVSWYQQTPGQGLQFLFEYFSETQRNKGNFPGRFSGRQFSNSRSEMNVSTLELGDSALYLCASSFPPSSYNEQFFGPGTRLTVL.

In its sample, this clone was seen many times. This rearrangement joins TRBV7-6 to TRBJ1-2; 9 nucleotides align to TRBD1. Trimming took 4 bases from V and 0 from J; bases not matched to a gene: 12. Germline loops: CDR1 SGHVS, CDR2 FNYEAQ. The CDR3 length is 18 residues. The CDR3 DNA reads as TGTGCCAGCAGCTCATACGGACTTGGACAGGGGCCTAACTATGGCTACACCTTC. It is translated as CASSSYGLGQGPNYGYTF.

J is TRBJ2-1 and V is TRBV6-8; perhaps TRBD1 as D (5 bases). The ends were cut back, 3 bases at V and 10 bases at J, with 10 bases in the middle. The CDR3 has 12 amino acids. Germline values: CDR1 MNHGY, CDR2 SAAAGT. CDR3 protein: CASSYGAVEQFF. The CDR3 DNA follows: TGTGCCAGCAGTTATGGGGCAGTCGAGCAGTTCTTC.

Within the sample, this clone is medium-sized (0.01 to 0.1%). The V gene is TRBV11-3, the J gene TRBJ2-5, with D perhaps matching TRBD2 (6 bases). Trimming took 5 bases from V and 2 from J, leaving 12 bases between them. This CDR3 region has 14 residues. Per germline, CDR1 SGHNT and CDR2 YENEEA. CDR3 bases: TGTGCCAGCAGCCCGGGACTCGAACAAGAGACCCAGTACTTC. Protein product: CASSPGLEQETQYF.

This clone was observed at least ten times. CDR3 loop: CASSRAGTRGDYGYTF. The CDR3 nucleotides read TGTGCCAGCAGTCGCGCCGGGACCCGAGGGGACTATGGCTACACCTTC. The chain recombines TRBV6-8 with TRBJ1-2, with D maybe TRBD1 (5 bases). The length of the CDR3 is 16 residues. Germline lookup yields CDR1 MNHGY and CDR2 SAAAGT. The germline V and J ends were trimmed by 5 bases and 3 bases, with 19 bases remaining between them.

This clone was picked up many times. V usage is TRBV11-3 and J usage is TRBJ2-5, with D possibly being TRBD1 or TRBD2 (5 bases each). V was cut by 3 bases and J by 5 bases, with 16 bases left in between. Per the germline V gene, CDR1 is SGHNT and CDR2 is YENEEA. The CDR3 is made up of 15 amino acids. The CDR3 here is CASSFGVGEKETQYF. The CDR3 nucleotides read TGTGCCAGCAGCTTCGGGGTGGGGGAGAAGGAGACCCAGTACTTC.

A few counts support this clone. The chain uses TRBV4-1 and TRBJ2-4, with TRBD2 identical over 11 bases. With 2 bases clipped from V and 6 bases from J, the junction kept 6 bases outside the gene matches. Germline values: CDR1 MGHRA, CDR2 YSYEKL. This CDR3 contains 16 residues. The CDR3, as DNA: TGCGCCAGCAGCCAAATCCCCGGGACTAGCGGAAACATTCAGTACTTC. Its protein is CASSQIPGTSGNIQYF.

The J gene is TRBJ2-7, the V gene TRBV9; 8 nucleotides match TRBD2. This CDR3 is 12 amino acids long. V shed 5 bases, J shed 3 bases, and the junction held 1 base outside the gene matches. From germline, CDR1 is SGDLS and CDR2 YYNGEE. The CDR3 spells CASSGTSYEQYF. CDR3 nucleotide sequence: TGTGCCAGCAGTGGGACTAGCTACGAGCAGTACTTC.

The CDR3 protein is CSVRDRGGYGQFF. Here the CDR3 DNA reads TGCAGCGTGAGGGACAGGGGGGGTTATGGGCAGTTCTTC. This sequence joins TRBV29-1 and TRBJ2-1; TRBD1 matches at 11 bases. Looked up from germline, CDR1 is SQVTM and CDR2 is ANQGSEA. CDR3 size: 13 residues. The V and J ends lost 6 bases and 12 bases, in that order; junction bases with no gene match: 10.

The rearrangement links TRBV28 to TRBJ1-1; D not resolved. The CDR3 consists of 14 residues. Germline V lookup: CDR1 MDHEN, CDR2 SYDVKM. The V end was cut by 5 bases, the J end by 1 base, with 11 bases between. The CDR3 sequence is CASSLGSQNTEAFF. The CDR3 DNA reads TGTGCCAGCAGTCTCGGGTCTCAGAACACTGAAGCTTTCTTT.

This CDR3 is CASAPPGALYNEQFF. The CDR3 DNA follows: TGTGCCAGCGCACCACCGGGGGCCCTCTACAATGAGCAGTTCTTC. This chain connects TRBV14 to TRBJ2-1; D is possibly TRBD1 or TRBD2 (6 bases each). Trimming stripped 8 bases from V and 3 bases from J, with 17 bases between. Germline CDR1 reads SGHDN; CDR2 reads FVKESK. CDR3 length: 15 amino acids. Full variable domain (rest looked up from reference TRBV14 and TRBJ2-1): EAGVTQFPSHSVIEKGQTVTLRCDPISGHDNLYWYRRVMGKEIKFLLHFVKESKQDESGMPNNRFLAERTGGTYSTLKVQPAELEDSGVYFCASAPPGALYNEQFFGPGTRLTVL.

The chain links TRBV11-3 to TRBJ2-2, with TRBD2 matching over 12 bases. CDR3 size: 15 residues. Germline CDR1 SGHNT, CDR2 YENEEA. Losses at the gene ends were 5 bases for V and 5 bases for J; bases not matched to a gene: 3. The CDR3 DNA follows: TGTGCCAGCAGCCTGGGACTAGCGGGTACCGGGGAGCTGTTTTTT. Protein: CASSLGLAGTGELFF.

By share, this clone ranks as medium-sized. The chain employs TRBV6-8 and TRBJ2-7; TRBD1 matches 7 bases. V lost 3 bases and J lost 4; bases outside the gene matches: 6. This CDR3 comprises 14 residues. Germline V CDR1 and CDR2: MNHGY, SAAAGT. The CDR3 loop is CASSYGDRVYEQYF. As DNA, the CDR3 is TGTGCCAGCAGTTATGGAGACAGGGTTTACGAGCAGTACTTC.

This chain connects TRBV15 to TRBJ2-2, with TRBD2 as a possible D gene (5 bases). In germline, CDR1 is LNHNV, CDR2 YYDKDF (reference sequence). The CDR3 runs to 15 residues. V was shortened by 1 base and J by 5 bases, with 11 bases between the two germline ends. This CDR3 reads CATSRVVSETGELFF. DNA of the CDR3: TGTGCCACCAGCAGAGTTGTTAGCGAGACCGGGGAGCTGTTTTTT.

This clone came up a few times. The chain carries TRBV11-3 and TRBJ1-1; 9 bases line up with TRBD1. This CDR3 has 14 amino acids. V gave up 5 bases and J gave up 5 bases; unmatched junction bases: 6. Germline CDR1 and CDR2: SGHNT and YENEEA. The chain's CDR3 is CASSVTGGRTEAFF. CDR3 DNA sequence: TGTGCCAGCAGCGTTACAGGGGGCAGGACTGAAGCTTTCTTT.

This clone came up many times. CDR3 nucleotide sequence: TGTGCCAGCAGCCCCGGGACAGTTACCAATCAGCCCCAGCATTTT. It translates to CASSPGTVTNQPQHF. This rearrangement joins TRBV11-3 to TRBJ1-5; 7 nucleotides agree with TRBD1. The CDR3 sequence is 15 residues long. Germline lookup yields CDR1 SGHNT and CDR2 YENEEA. Losses at the gene ends were 5 bases for V and 3 bases for J; bases not matched to a gene: 7.

This chain uses TRBV28 with TRBJ1-2; D possibly corresponds to TRBD1 (5 bases). The V gene's germline CDR1 is MDHEN and CDR2 SYDVKM. Trimming pared 2 bases from V and 8 bases from J, leaving 21 bases between. The CDR3 runs to 16 residues. The CDR3 spells CASSLDPQGRVRGYTF. The CDR3 bases are TGTGCCAGCAGTTTAGACCCTCAGGGAAGGGTGCGCGGCTACACCTTC.

This clone was seen ten or more times. The gene calls are TRBV11-1 and TRBJ1-2; D is unresolved. The V gene's germline CDR1 is SGHAT and CDR2 FQDESV (reference sequence). The V gene lost 4 bases and the J gene lost 0 bases, with 9 bases spanning the gap. The CDR3 extends over 14 amino acids. The chain's CDR3 is CASSSAAANYGYTF. The CDR3 region has the DNA TGTGCCAGCAGCTCCGCAGCTGCTAACTATGGCTACACCTTC. The full variable domain, in which reference TRBV11-1 and TRBJ1-2 provide the parts outside the CDR3, is EAEVAQSPRYKITEKSQAVAFWCDPISGHATLYWYRQILGQGPELLVQFQDESVVDDSQLPKDRFSAERLKGVDSTLKIQPAELGDSAMYLCASSSAAANYGYTFGSGTRLTVV.

Remarks on this clone: Sequence at one end of the junction differs from germline and may be a read error. V is TRBV7-1 and J is TRBJ2-1, with D perhaps being TRBD1 or TRBD2 (5 bases each). TRBV7-1 is identified as an open reading frame with a role that is uncertain. This CDR3 spans 13 amino acids. The CDR3 loop is CASSLAVWGEQFF. For the CDR3, the DNA is TGTGCTAGCAGCTTGGCCGTCTGGGGGGAGCAGTTCTTC.

By its share, this clone is large. V gene TRBV11-3 combines with J gene TRBJ2-1; 9 bases fit TRBD2. CDR3 length: 17 residues. V shed 4 bases and J 5 bases; nucleotides not matched to a gene: 12. Germline CDR1 is SGHNT and CDR2 is YENEEA. The CDR3 loop reads CASSSGTSRFGHNEQFF. The CDR3 nucleotides are TGTGCCAGCAGCTCCGGGACTAGCAGGTTCGGCCACAATGAGCAGTTCTTC.

Concerning this clone itself: Other DNA sequences of this sample code for an identical CDR3. This chain uses TRBV29-1 with TRBJ1-2; D perhaps matches TRBD1 (5 bases). This CDR3 region has 12 residues. In germline, CDR1 is SQVTM, CDR2 ANQGSEA. Trimming left V 2 bases short and J 4 bases short, with 8 bases between. The CDR3 nucleotides read TGCAGCGTTGAACGGGGGAGCTATGGCTACACCTTC. This encodes CSVERGSYGYTF.

V and J are TRBV6-8 and TRBJ2-3; D may be TRBD1 or TRBD2 (5 bases each). V was clipped by 4 bases and J by 0 bases, with 11 bases between them. CDR1 and CDR2 (germline): MNHGY, SAAAGT. The CDR3 contains 15 residues. Here the CDR3 reads CASSLSRGSTDTQYF. The CDR3 DNA reads TGTGCCAGCAGTTTATCGAGGGGTAGCACAGATACGCAGTATTTT.

The V call is TRBV15, the J call TRBJ2-1, with TRBD2 as a possible D gene (6 bases). The germline gives CDR1 LNHNV, CDR2 YYDKDF (reference sequence). V shed 5 bases and J shed 7 bases, with 18 bases lying between them. CDR3 size: 15 residues. Here the CDR3 reads CATSFGAGRYNEQFF. The CDR3 DNA reads as TGTGCCACCAGCTTTGGAGCGGGCCGCTATAATGAGCAGTTCTTC.

This clone is medium-sized. V and J are TRBV6-8 and TRBJ2-1; no definite D call. The CDR3 is 12 amino acids. The germline V gene encodes CDR1 MNHGY and CDR2 SAAAGT. The V end lost 0 bases, the J end lost 3 bases, and 0 bases lay between the germline ends. CDR3 protein: CASSYSYNEQFF. In DNA, the CDR3 is TGTGCCAGCAGTTACTCCTACAATGAGCAGTTCTTC.

In its sample, this clone is medium-sized (0.01 to 0.1%). This rearrangement joins TRBV6-8 to TRBJ2-7; TRBD1 matches at 9 bases. CDR3 length equals 15 residues. Trimming at V came to 11 bases and at J to 5 bases, leaving 16 bases not matched to a gene. Per the germline V gene, CDR1 is MNHGY and CDR2 is SAAAGT. The CDR3 is CAPKGKGQGVHEQYF. As DNA, the CDR3 is TGTGCCCCCAAGGGGAAGGGACAGGGTGTCCACGAGCAGTACTTC.

This clone was counted at least ten times. The chain combines TRBV4-1 with TRBJ1-6; no definite D call. Trimming left V 1 base short and J 6 bases short, with 19 bases between. Germline V gene data show CDR1 as MGHRA and CDR2 as YSYEKL. This CDR3 contains 18 residues. The CDR3 DNA sequence: TGCGCCAGCAGCCAAGTGTTTCCGGTGCCAGACACTAATTCACCCCTCCACTTT. Its translation is CASSQVFPVPDTNSPLHF.